This T cell receptor beta chain is from a study of T cell changes during pregnancy in multiple sclerosis. With V trimmed by 3 bases and J by 7 bases, 5 bases remained unmatched. The CDR3 is 14 amino acids. Germline V gene lookup returns CDR1 SEHNR and CDR2 FQNEAQ (reference sequence). TCRdb keeps only in-frame clones here, not all; method: immunoSEQ multiplex PCR. This table has some 37,000 clones, 70% to 90% appearing once. The V call is TRBV7-9, the J call TRBJ1-4; 7 bases map to TRBD1. The TCR was taken from a female donor with multiple sclerosis, enrolled in a pregnancy study. The specimen comprised CD8+ T cells from peripheral blood mononuclear cells, sampled in the third trimester of pregnancy. CDR3 DNA sequence: TGTGCCAGCAGCTTTCAGGGGGAAGGTGAAAAACTGTTTTTT. It is translated as CASSFQGEGEKLFF. The variable domain in full, with the rest retrieved from reference TRBV7-9 and TRBJ1-4, is DTGVSQNPRHKITKRGQNVTFRCDPISEHNRLYWYRQTLGQGPEFLTYFQNEAQLEKSRLLSDRFSAERPKGSFSTLEIQRTEQGDSAMYLCASSFQGEGEKLFFGSGTQLSVL.